The clone carrying this TCR beta chain was recorded at least ten times. This sample was taken from a study of prognosis after radiotherapy for stage I lung cancer. CDR1 LGHDT and CDR2 YNNKEL come from the germline V gene (reference sequence). V lost 3 bases and J 0 bases, leaving 14 bases between the germline ends. The CDR3 spans 16 residues. Two-round multiplex PCR amplified TCR beta CDR3 from genomic DNA. Individual primers that were specific to each TRBV and TRBJ gene served in first-round PCR. TCRdb fed the multiplex PCR reads into MiXCR, producing one record per CDR3 protein. The sample consists of tens of thousands of distinct CDR3 sequences, about 41% of them appearing once.

The genes are TRBV3-1 and TRBJ1-2, with a weak D call TRBD1 (5 bases). This clonotype originated in a donor aged 50 or older with non-small cell lung cancer. Sequenced here: PBMCs, sampled before or after stereotactic body radiation therapy (not recorded which). CDR3 nucleotides: TGTGCCAGCAGCCAGGGGGGTAGGGGCCCTAACTATGGCTACACCTTC. This gives the protein CASSQGGRGPNYGYTF. The full variable domain, completed using reference TRBV3-1 and TRBJ1-2, is DTAVSQTPKYLVTQMGNDKSIKCEQNLGHDTMYWYKQDSKKFLKIMFSYNNKELIINETVPNRFSPKSPDKAHLNLHINSLELGDSAVYFCASSQGGRGPNYGYTFGSGTRLTVV.